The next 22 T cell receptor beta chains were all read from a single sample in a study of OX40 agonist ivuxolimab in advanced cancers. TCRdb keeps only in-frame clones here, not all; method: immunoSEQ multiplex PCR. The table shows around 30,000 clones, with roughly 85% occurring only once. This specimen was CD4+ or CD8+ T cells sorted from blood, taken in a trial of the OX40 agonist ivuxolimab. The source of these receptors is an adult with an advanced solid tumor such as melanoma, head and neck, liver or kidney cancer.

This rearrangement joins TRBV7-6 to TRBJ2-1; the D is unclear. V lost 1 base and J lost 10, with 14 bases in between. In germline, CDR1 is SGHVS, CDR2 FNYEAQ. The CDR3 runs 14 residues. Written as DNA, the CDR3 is TGTGCCAGCAGCTTAGTCTGGAAGGGTGAAGAGCAGTTCTTC. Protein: CASSLVWKGEEQFF.

The CDR3 coding sequence is TGTGCCAGCAGTTACGAACGGACTGGGGAGTTCTTC. It encodes CASSYERTGEFF. The chain combines TRBV6-5 with TRBJ2-1, with D possibly TRBD2 on 5 matching bases. The length of the CDR3 is 12 residues. Trimming took off 2 bases at V and 14 bases at J, with 13 bases between the two ends. CDR1 and CDR2 (germline): MNHEY, SVGAGI.

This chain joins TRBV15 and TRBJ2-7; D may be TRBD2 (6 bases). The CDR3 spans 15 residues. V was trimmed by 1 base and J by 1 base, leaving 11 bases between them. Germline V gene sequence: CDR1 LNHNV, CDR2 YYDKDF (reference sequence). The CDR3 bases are TGTGCCACCAGCAGAGGGGGACTCCTTTCCTACGAGCAGTACTTC. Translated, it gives CATSRGGLLSYEQYF.

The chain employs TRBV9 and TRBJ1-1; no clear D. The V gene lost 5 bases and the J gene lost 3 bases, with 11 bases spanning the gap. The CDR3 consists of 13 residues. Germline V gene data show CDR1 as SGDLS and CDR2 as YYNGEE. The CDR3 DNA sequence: TGTGCCAGCAGTAAGGACCGGGACACTGAAGCTTTCTTT. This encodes CASSKDRDTEAFF.

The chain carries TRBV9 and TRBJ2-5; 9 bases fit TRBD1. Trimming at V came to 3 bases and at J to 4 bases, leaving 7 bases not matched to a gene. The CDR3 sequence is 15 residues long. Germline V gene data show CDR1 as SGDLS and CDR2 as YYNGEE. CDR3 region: CASSEGQGFSETQYF. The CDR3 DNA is TGTGCCAGCAGCGAGGGACAGGGATTCTCAGAGACCCAGTACTTC.

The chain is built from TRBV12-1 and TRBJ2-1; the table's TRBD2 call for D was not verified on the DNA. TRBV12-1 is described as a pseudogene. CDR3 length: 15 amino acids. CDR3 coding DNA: TGTGCCAGCAGCGGGTGGACTAGCGGGCGCTATGAGCAGTTCTTC. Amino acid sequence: CASSGWTSGRYEQFF.

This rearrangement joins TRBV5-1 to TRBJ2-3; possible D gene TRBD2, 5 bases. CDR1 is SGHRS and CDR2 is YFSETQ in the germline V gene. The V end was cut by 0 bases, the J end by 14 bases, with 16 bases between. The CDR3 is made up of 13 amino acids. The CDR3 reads CASSLAELHAGYF. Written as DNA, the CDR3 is TGCGCCAGCAGCTTGGCAGAGCTCCACGCGGGGTATTTT. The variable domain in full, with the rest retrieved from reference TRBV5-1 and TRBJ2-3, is KAGVTQTPRYLIKTRGQQVTLSCSPISGHRSVSWYQQTPGQGLQFLFEYFSETQRNKGNFPGRFSGRQFSNSRSEMNVSTLELGDSALYLCASSLAELHAGYFGPGTRLTVL.

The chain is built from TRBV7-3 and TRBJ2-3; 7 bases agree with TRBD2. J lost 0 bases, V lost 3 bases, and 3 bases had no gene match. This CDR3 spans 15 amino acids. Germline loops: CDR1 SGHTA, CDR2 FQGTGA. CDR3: CASSFSGSSTDTQYF. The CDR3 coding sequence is TGTGCCAGCAGCTTTAGCGGGTCTAGCACAGATACGCAGTATTTT.

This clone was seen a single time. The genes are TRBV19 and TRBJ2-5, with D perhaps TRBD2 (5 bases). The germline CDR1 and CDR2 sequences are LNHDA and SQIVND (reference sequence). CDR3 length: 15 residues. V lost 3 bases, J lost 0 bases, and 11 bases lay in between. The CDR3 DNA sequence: TGTGCCAGTAGTATTAAGCGGTCGTACCAAGAGACCCAGTACTTC. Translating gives CASSIKRSYQETQYF.

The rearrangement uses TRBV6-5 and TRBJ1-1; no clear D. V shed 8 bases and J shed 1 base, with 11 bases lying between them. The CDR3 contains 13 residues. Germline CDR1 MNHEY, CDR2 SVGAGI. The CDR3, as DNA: TGTGCCAGCCACACATCCGCGAACACTGAAGCTTTCTTT. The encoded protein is CASHTSANTEAFF.

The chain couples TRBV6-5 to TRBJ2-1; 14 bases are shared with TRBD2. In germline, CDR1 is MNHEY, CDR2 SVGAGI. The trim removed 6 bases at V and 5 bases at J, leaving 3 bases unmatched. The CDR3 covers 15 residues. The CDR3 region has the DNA TGTGCCAGCAGAAGACTAGCGGGAGGGGACAATGAGCAGTTCTTC. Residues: CASRRLAGGDNEQFF.

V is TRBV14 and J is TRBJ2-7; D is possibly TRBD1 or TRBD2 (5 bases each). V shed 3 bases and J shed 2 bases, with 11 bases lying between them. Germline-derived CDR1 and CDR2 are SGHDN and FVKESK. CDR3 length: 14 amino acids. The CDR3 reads CASSQRRGAYEQYF. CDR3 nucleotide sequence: TGTGCCAGCAGCCAGAGAAGGGGAGCCTACGAGCAGTACTTC.

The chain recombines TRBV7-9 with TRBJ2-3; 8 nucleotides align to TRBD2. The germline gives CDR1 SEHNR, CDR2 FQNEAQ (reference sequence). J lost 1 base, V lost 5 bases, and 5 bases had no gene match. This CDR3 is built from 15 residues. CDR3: CASSVLAGRTDTQYF. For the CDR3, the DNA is TGTGCCAGCAGCGTATTAGCGGGACGCACAGATACGCAGTATTTT.

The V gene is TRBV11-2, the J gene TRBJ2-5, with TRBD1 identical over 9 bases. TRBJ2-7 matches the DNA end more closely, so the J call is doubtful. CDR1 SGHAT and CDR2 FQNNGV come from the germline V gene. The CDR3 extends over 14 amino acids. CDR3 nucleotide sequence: TGTGCCAGCAGCTTCGGGACAGGGCAGTACGAGCAGTACTTC. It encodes CASSFGTGQYEQYF.

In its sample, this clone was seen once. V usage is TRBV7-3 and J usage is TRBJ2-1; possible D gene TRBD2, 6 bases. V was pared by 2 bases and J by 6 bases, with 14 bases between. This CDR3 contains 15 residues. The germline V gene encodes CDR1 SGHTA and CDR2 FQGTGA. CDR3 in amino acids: CASSLGGFSINEQFF. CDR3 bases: TGTGCCAGCAGCTTAGGGGGGTTCTCGATCAATGAGCAGTTCTTC.

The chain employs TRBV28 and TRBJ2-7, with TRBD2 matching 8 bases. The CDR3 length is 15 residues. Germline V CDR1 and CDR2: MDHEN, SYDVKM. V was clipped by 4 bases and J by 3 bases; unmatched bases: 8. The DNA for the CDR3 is TGTGCCAGCAGTTCCGCCGGGACTAGGGGCTACGAGCAGTACTTC. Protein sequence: CASSSAGTRGYEQYF.

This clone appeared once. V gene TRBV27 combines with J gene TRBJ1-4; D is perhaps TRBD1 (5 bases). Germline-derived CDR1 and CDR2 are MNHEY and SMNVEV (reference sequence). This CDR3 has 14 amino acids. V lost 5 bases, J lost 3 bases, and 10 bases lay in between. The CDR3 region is CASSPRGANEKLFF. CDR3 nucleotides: TGTGCCAGCAGTCCAAGGGGTGCTAATGAAAAACTGTTTTTT.

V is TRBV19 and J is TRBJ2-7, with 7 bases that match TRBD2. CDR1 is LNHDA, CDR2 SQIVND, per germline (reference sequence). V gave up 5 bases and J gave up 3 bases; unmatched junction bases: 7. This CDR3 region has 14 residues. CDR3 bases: TGTGCCAGTAGTTGGGCGGGAGTGGTCTACGAGCAGTACTTC. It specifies CASSWAGVVYEQYF. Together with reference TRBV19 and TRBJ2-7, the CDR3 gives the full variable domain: DGGITQSPKYLFRKEGQNVTLSCEQNLNHDAMYWYRQDPGQGLRLIYYSQIVNDFQKGDIAEGYSVSREKKESFPLTVTSAQKNPTAFYLCASSWAGVVYEQYFGPGTRLTVT.

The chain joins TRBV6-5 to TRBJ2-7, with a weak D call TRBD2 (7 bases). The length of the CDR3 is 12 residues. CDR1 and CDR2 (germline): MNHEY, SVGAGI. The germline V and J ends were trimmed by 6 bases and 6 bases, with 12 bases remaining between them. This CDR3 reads CASSSRGGEQYF. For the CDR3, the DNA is TGTGCCAGCAGCTCGAGGGGGGGCGAGCAGTACTTC.

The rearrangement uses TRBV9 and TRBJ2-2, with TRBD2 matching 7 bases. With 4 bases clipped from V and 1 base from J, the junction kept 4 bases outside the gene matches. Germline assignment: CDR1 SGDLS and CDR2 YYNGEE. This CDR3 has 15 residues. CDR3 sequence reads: CASSKTSLNTGELFF. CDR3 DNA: TGTGCCAGCAGCAAGACTAGCTTGAACACCGGGGAGCTGTTTTTT. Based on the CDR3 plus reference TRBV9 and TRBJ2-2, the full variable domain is DSGVTQTPKHLITATGQRVTLRCSPRSGDLSVYWYQQSLDQGLQFLIQYYNGEERAKGNILERFSAQQFPDLHSELNLSSLELGDSALYFCASSKTSLNTGELFFGEGSRLTVL.

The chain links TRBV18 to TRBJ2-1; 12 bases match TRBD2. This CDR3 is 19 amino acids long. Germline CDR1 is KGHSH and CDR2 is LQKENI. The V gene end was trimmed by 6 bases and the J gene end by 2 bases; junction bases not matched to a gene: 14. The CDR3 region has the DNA TGTGCCAGCTCCTTTCTCGGGGCTAGCGGGAGGGCCCCCTACAATGAGCAGTTCTTC. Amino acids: CASSFLGASGRAPYNEQFF.

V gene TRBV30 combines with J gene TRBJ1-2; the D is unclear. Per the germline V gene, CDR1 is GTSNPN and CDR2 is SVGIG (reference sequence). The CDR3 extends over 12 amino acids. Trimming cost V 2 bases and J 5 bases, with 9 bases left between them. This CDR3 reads CAWSSTEYGYTF. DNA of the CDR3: TGTGCCTGGAGTTCGACGGAATATGGCTACACCTTC.